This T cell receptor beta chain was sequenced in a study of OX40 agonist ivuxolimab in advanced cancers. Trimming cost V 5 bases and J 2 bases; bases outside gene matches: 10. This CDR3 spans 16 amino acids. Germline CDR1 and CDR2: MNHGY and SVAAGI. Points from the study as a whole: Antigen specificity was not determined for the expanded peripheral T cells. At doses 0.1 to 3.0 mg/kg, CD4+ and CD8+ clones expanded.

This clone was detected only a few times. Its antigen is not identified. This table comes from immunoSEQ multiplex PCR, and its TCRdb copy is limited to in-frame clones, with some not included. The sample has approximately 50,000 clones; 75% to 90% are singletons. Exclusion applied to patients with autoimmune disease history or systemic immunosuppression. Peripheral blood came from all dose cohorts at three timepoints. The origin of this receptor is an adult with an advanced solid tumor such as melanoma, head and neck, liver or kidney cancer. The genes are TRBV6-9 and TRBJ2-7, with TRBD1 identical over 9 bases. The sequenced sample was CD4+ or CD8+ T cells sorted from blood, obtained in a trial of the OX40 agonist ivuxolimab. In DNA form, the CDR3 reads TGTGCCAGCAGTCCCCCCCTGGGACAGGGCACCTACGAGCAGTACTTC. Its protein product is CASSPPLGQGTYEQYF.